Listed below are T cell receptor beta chains from one sample, sequenced in a study of early T cells in non-severe SARS-CoV-2 infection. TCRdb redid the calling of the 5' RACE reads with MiXCR, one entry per CDR3 protein. The table records tens of thousands of distinct CDR3 sequences, about 10% of them present only once. Sequencing was performed on whole blood, taken at baseline. The receptors come from an adult who was a healthcare worker with PCR-confirmed SARS-CoV-2 infection or an uninfected control (not recorded which). Both conserved end residues are part of each CDR3. Each record gives: D gene, clone size, CDR3 length, J gene, V gene, CDR3 protein, CDR3 DNA. D genes are given only for firm matches. Size is omitted from some rows. Given values are once, few, many or a class for expanded clones.

D gene: TRBD1
clone size: many
CDR3 length: 17
J gene: TRBJ1-1
V gene: TRBV7-9
CDR3 protein: CASSPGGPGGANTEAFF
CDR3 DNA: TGTGCCAGCAGCCCTGGGGGGCCAGGGGGCGCGAACACTGAAGCTTTCTTT

D gene: -
clone size: many
CDR3 length: 14
J gene: TRBJ2-3
V gene: TRBV5-4
CDR3 protein: CASSRTTSTDTQYF
CDR3 DNA: TGTGCCAGCAGCCGGACGACTAGCACAGATACGCAGTATTTT

D gene: -
clone size: few
CDR3 length: 14
J gene: TRBJ1-1
V gene: TRBV11-3
CDR3 protein: CASSLGQENTEAFF
CDR3 DNA: TGTGCCAGCAGCTTGGGGCAAGAGAACACTGAAGCTTTCTTT

D gene: -
clone size: few
CDR3 length: 9
J gene: TRBJ2-7
V gene: TRBV10-1
CDR3 protein: CASSFHPPF
CDR3 DNA: TGCGCCAGCAGCTTTCATCCACCCTTC

D gene: -
clone size: -
CDR3 length: 17
J gene: TRBJ2-7
V gene: TRBV11-2
CDR3 protein: CASSPSLTGHLSYEQYF
CDR3 DNA: TGTGCCAGCAGCCCCTCCCTGACAGGACACCTCTCCTACGAGCAGTACTTC

D gene: -
clone size: few
CDR3 length: 15
J gene: TRBJ1-3
V gene: TRBV7-2
CDR3 protein: CASSLGPGAGNTIYF
CDR3 DNA: TGTGCCAGCAGCTTAGGTCCAGGGGCTGGAAACACCATATATTTT

D gene: TRBD2
clone size: many
CDR3 length: 15
J gene: TRBJ2-7
V gene: TRBV7-2
CDR3 protein: CASSLSGGTSYEQYF
CDR3 DNA: TGTGCCAGCAGCCTTAGCGGGGGAACTTCCTACGAGCAGTACTTC

D gene: -
clone size: -
CDR3 length: 12
J gene: TRBJ2-5
V gene: TRBV3-1
CDR3 protein: CASSQPAGTQYF
CDR3 DNA: TGTGCCAGCAGCCAACCCGCCGGGACCCAGTACTTC

D gene: TRBD2
clone size: few
CDR3 length: 16
J gene: TRBJ2-3
V gene: TRBV19
CDR3 protein: CASSRALAGGQDTQYF
CDR3 DNA: TGTGCCAGTAGTCGTGCGCTAGCGGGGGGTCAAGATACGCAGTATTTT

D gene: -
clone size: few
CDR3 length: 14
J gene: TRBJ2-1
V gene: TRBV20-1
CDR3 protein: CSARQDLSYNEQFF
CDR3 DNA: TGCAGTGCTCGACAGGACCTCTCCTACAATGAGCAGTTCTTC